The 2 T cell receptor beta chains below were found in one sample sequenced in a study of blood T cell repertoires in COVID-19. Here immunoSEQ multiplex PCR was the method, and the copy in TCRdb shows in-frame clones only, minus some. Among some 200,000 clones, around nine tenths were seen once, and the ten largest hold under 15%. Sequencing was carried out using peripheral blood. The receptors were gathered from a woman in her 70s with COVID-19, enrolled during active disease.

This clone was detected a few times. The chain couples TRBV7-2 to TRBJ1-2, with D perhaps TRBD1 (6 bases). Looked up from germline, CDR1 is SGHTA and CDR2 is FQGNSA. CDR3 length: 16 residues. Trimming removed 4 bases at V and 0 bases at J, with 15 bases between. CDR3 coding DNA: TGTGCCAGCAGCTACCAGACAGGTTCATCTAACTATGGCTACACCTTC. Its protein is CASSYQTGSSNYGYTF.

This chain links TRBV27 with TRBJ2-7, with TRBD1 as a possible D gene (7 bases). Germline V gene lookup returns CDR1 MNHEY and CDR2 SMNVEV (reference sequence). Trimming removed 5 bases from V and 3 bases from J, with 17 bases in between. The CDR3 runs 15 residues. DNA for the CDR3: TGTGCCAGCAGTCCCCCAGGGGGGAGTGTCTACGAGCAGTACTTC. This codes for CASSPPGGSVYEQYF.